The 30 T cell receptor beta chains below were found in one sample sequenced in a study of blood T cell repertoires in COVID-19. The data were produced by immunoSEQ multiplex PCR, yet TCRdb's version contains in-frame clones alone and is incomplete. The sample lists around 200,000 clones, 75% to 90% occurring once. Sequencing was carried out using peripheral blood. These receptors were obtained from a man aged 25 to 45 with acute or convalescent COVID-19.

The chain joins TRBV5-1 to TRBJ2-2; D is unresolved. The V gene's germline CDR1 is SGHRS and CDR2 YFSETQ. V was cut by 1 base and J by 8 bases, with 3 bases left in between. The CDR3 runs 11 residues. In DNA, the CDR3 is TGCGCCAGCAGCTTGCTAGGGGAGCTGTTTTTT. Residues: CASSLLGELFF.

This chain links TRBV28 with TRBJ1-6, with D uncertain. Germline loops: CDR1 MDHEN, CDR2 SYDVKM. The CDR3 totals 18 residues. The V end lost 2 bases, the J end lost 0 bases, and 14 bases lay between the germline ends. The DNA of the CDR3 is TGTGCCAGCAGTTTAGAGTCGGTGGGCAGCTCCTATAATTCACCCCTCCACTTT. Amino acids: CASSLESVGSSYNSPLHF.

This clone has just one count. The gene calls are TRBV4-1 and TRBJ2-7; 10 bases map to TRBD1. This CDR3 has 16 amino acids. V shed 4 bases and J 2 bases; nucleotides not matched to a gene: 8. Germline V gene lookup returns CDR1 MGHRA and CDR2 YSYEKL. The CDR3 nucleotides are TGCGCCAGCAGCCTCCATGGGACAGGGGAAACCTACGAGCAGTACTTC. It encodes CASSLHGTGETYEQYF.

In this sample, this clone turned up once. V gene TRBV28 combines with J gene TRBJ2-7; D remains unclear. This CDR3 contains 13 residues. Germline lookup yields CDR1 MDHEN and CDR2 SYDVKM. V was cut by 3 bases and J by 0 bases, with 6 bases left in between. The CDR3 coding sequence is TGTGCCAGCAGTTTGAGCAACTCCTACGAGCAGTACTTC. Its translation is CASSLSNSYEQYF.

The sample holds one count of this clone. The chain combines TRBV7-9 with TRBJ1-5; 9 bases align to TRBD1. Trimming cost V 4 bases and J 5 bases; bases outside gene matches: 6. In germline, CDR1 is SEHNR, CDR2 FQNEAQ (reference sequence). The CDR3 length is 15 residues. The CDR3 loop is CASSSTGGRDQPQHF. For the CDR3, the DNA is TGTGCCAGCAGCTCTACAGGGGGCAGGGATCAGCCCCAGCATTTT.

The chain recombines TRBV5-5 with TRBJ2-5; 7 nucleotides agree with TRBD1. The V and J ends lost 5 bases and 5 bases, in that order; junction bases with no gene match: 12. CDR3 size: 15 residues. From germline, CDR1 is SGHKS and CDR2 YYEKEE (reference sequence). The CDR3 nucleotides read TGTGCCAGCAGACAAAGACAGGGTTTGACGGAGACCCAGTACTTC. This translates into CASRQRQGLTETQYF.

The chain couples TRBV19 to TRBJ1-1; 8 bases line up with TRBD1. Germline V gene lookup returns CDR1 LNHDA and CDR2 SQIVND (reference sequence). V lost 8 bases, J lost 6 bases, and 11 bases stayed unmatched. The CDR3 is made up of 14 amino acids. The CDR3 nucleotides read TGTGCCAGTTCTGACAGGGGAAGGATGTCTGAAGCTTTCTTT. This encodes CASSDRGRMSEAFF.

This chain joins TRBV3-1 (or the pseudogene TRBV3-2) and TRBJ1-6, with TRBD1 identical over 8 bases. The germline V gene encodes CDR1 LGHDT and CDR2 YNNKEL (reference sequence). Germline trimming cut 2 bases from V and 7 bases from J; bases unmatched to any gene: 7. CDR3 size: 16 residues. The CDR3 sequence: CASSQISGTGNSPLHF. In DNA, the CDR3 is TGTGCCAGCAGCCAAATATCGGGGACAGGAAATTCACCCCTCCACTTT.

CDR3 sequence: CASKTLRGEAEQYF. The CDR3 coding sequence is TGTGCCAGCAAAACCCTCAGGGGGGAAGCCGAGCAGTACTTC. The chain joins TRBV28 to TRBJ2-7; perhaps TRBD1 as D (7 bases). This CDR3 region has 14 residues. Germline V gene sequence: CDR1 MDHEN, CDR2 SYDVKM. The V end was cut by 7 bases, the J end by 6 bases, with 19 bases between.

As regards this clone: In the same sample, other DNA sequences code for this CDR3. CDR3 DNA sequence: TGTGCCAGTAGTCGTCAGAATAGCAATCAGCCCCAGCATTTT. Its translation: CASSRQNSNQPQHF. V usage is TRBV19 and J usage is TRBJ1-5; D is ambiguous. The CDR3 consists of 14 residues. The V gene's germline CDR1 is LNHDA and CDR2 SQIVND (reference sequence). V was shortened by 5 bases and J by 0 bases, with 8 bases between the two germline ends.

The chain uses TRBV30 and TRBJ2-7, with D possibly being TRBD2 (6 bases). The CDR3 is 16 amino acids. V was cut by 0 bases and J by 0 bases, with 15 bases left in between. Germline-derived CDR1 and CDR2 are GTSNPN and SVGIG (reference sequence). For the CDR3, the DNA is TGTGCCTGGAGTGTACCCGGGAGAACGATCTCCTACGAGCAGTACTTC. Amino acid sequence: CAWSVPGRTISYEQYF.

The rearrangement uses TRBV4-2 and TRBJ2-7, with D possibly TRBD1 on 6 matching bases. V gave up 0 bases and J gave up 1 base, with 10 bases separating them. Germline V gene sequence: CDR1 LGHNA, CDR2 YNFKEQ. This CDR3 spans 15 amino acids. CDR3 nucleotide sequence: TGTGCCAGCAGCCAAGATCTCAGGGGTTCCTACGAGCAGTACTTC. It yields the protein CASSQDLRGSYEQYF.

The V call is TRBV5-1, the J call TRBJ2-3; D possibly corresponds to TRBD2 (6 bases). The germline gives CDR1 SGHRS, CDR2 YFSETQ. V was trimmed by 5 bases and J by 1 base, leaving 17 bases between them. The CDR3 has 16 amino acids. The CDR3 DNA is TGCGCCAGCAGACCCCGAGGAGGGTTCGGCACAGATACGCAGTATTTT. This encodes CASRPRGGFGTDTQYF.

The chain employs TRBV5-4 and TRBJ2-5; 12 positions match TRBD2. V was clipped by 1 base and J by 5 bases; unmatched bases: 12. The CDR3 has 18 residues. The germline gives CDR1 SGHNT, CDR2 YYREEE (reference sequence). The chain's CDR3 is CASSLLVAGLAGKETQYF. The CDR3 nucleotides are TGTGCCAGCAGCTTGTTGGTCGCTGGACTAGCGGGAAAGGAGACCCAGTACTTC.

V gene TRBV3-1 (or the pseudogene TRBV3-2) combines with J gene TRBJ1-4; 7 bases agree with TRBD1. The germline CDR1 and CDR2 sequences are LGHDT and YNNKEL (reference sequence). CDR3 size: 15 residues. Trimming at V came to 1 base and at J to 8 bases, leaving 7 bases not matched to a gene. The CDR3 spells CASSQGRGLKEKLFF. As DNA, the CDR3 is TGTGCCAGCAGCCAAGGTAGGGGGCTGAAGGAAAAACTGTTTTTT.

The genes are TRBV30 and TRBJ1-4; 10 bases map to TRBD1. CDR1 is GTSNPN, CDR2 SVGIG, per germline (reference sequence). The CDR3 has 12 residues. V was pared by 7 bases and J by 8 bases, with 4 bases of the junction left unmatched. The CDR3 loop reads CASGQGWEKLFF. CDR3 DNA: TGTGCCTCGGGACAGGGGTGGGAAAAACTGTTTTTT.

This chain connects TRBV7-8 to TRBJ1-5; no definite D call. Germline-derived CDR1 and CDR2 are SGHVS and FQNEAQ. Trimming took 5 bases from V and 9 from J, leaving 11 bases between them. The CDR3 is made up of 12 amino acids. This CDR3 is CASSPFGAPQHF. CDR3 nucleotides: TGTGCCAGCAGCCCCTTCGGAGCGCCCCAGCATTTT.

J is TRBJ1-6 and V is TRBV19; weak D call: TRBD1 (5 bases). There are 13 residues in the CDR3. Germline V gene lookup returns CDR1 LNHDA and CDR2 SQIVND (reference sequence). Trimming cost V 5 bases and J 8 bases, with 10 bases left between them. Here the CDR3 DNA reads TGTGCCAGTAGTCAGGGCGGATATTCACCCCTCCACTTT. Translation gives CASSQGGYSPLHF.

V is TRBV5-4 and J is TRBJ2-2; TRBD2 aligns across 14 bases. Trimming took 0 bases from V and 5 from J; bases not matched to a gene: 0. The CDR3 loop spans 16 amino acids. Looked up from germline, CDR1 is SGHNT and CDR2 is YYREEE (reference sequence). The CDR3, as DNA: TGTGCCAGCAGCTTGGGACTAGCGGGGGGGACCGGGGAGCTGTTTTTT. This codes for CASSLGLAGGTGELFF.

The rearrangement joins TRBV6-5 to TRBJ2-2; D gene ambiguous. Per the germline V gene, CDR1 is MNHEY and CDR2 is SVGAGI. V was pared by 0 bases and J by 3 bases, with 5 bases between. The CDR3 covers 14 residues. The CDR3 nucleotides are TGTGCCAGCAGTTACTCCCTTGACACCGGGGAGCTGTTTTTT. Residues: CASSYSLDTGELFF.

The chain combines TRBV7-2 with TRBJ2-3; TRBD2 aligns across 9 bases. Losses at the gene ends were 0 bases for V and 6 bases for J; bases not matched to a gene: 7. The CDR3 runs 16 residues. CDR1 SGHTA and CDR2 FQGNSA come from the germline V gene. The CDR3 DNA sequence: TGTGCCAGCAGCTTAGCGGTGTGGCGGGGGGGCGATACGCAGTATTTT. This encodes CASSLAVWRGGDTQYF.

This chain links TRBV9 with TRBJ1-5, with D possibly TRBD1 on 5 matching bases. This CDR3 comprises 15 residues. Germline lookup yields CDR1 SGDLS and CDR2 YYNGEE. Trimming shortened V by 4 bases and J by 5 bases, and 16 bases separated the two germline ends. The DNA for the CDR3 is TGTGCCAGCAGCCTCCAAGAAGGGGCCTATCAGCCCCAGCATTTT. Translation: CASSLQEGAYQPQHF.

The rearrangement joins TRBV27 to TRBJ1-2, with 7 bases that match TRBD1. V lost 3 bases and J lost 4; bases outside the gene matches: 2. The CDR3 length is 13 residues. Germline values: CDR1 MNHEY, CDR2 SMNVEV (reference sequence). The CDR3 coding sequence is TGTGCCAGCAGTTTCCAGGGGGGCTATGGCTACACCTTC. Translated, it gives CASSFQGGYGYTF.

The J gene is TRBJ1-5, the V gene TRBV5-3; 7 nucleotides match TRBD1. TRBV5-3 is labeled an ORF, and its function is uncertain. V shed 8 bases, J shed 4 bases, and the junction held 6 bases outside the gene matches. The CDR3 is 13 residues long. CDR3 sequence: CAREKQGNQPQHF. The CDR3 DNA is TGTGCCAGGGAAAAACAGGGGAATCAGCCCCAGCATTTT.

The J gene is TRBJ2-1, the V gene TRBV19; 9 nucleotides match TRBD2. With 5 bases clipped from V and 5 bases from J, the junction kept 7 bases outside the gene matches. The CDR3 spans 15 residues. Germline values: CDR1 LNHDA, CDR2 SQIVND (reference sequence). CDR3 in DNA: TGTGCCAGTAGTTGGACGACTAGCGGTGACAATGAGCAGTTCTTC. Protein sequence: CASSWTTSGDNEQFF.

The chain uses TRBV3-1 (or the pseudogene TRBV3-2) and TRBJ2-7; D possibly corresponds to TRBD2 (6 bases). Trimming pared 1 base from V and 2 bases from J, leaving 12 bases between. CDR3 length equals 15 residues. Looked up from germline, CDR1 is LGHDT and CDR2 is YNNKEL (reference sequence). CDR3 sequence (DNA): TGTGCCAGCAGCCAAGGGCCTAGCGAAACCTACGAGCAGTACTTC. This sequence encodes CASSQGPSETYEQYF.

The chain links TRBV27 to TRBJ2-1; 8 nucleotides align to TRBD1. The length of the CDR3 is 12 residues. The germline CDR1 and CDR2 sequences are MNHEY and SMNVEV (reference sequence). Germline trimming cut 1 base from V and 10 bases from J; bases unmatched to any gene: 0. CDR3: CASSLWTGEQFF. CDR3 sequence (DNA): TGTGCCAGCAGTTTATGGACAGGGGAGCAGTTCTTC.

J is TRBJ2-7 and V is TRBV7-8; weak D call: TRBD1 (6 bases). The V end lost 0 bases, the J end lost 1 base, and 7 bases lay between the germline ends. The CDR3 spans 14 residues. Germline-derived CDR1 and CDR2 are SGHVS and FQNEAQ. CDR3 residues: CASSLAGHSYEQYF. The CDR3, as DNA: TGTGCCAGCAGCTTAGCGGGACATTCCTACGAGCAGTACTTC.

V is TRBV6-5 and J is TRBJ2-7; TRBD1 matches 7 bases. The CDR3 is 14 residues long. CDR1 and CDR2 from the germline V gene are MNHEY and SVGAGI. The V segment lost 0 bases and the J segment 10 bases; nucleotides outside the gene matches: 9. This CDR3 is CASSYSITGTAQYF. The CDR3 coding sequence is TGTGCCAGCAGTTACTCGATCACCGGGACAGCTCAGTACTTC.

In DNA form, the CDR3 reads TGTGCCAGCAGCTACACCAGGGGGCGGGATCAGCCCCAGCATTTT. Translating it yields CASSYTRGRDQPQHF. The chain combines TRBV6-5 with TRBJ1-5, with TRBD1 matching 8 bases. V gave up 6 bases and J gave up 5 bases; unmatched junction bases: 9. This CDR3 is 15 amino acids long. CDR1 is MNHEY and CDR2 is SVGAGI in the germline V gene.